The clone carrying this T cell receptor (beta chain) has ten or more counts. Germline V gives CDR1 SEHNR, CDR2 FQNEAQ (reference sequence). V was pared by 5 bases and J by 5 bases, with 18 bases between. This CDR3 has 16 amino acids. Profiling of TCR beta VDJ combinations and CDR3 sequences used genomic DNA as template. TCRdb reprocessed the reads with MiXCR, giving one entry per CDR3 protein. The data show about 120,000 distinct CDR3 sequences, 58% seen once. The sample belongs to a study of CD8+CD57+ T cells in acquired aplastic anemia. Whoever was chosen for sequencing had shown CD8+CD57+ cell expansion by flow cytometry.

This sequence joins TRBV7-9 and TRBJ1-4; tentative D call: TRBD1 (6 bases). Sequenced: sorted CD4+, CD8+, or CD8+CD57+ T cells (not recorded which) from PBMCs. This receptor was identified in a human donor with aplastic anemia. The CDR3 DNA reads as TGTGCCAGCAGCCGGATTGATGGGACACGAAATGAAAAACTGTTTTTT. This translates into CASSRIDGTRNEKLFF.